This TCR beta chain was sequenced in a study of read filtering for tumor transcriptome and immune sequencing. Study information: Mean patient age was approximately 71 years, range about 40 to 85; roughly 18 male, 14 female. After DNase treatment, RNA was made into whole-transcriptome libraries.

The CDR3 covers 13 residues. The germline V gene encodes CDR1 SGHNT and CDR2 YYREEE (reference sequence). V was cut by 4 bases and J by 1 base, with 8 bases left in between. From roughly 390 ng of RNA, a library with molecular barcoded alpha/delta and beta/gamma adaptors was made. TCRdb recomputed calls from the reads with MiXCR, one row per CDR3 protein. In the table there are approximately 45,000 distinct CDR3 sequences, 20% of which are singletons. The V and J genes are TRBV5-4 and TRBJ2-5, with a tentative D call TRBD2 (5 bases). The sequenced sample consisted of a population of CD138-negative cells sorted from bone marrow. This receptor was taken from a donor over 35 with multiple myeloma. The CDR3 region has the DNA TGTGCCAGCAGCCCGGACTCCCAAGAGACCCAGTACTTC. The encoded protein is CASSPDSQETQYF.